This T cell receptor beta chain was identified in a study of OX40 agonist ivuxolimab in advanced cancers. Study overall: Prior checkpoint blockade (anti-PD-1, anti-PD-L1 or anti-CTLA-4) was permitted; approximately 44% had it. There were three patients with partial responses, one having hepatocellular carcinoma and two cutaneous melanoma.

Sequencing used immunoSEQ multiplex PCR; TCRdb keeps in-frame clones, though not all of them. The sample records approximately 77,000 clones, under 90% being singletons. This CDR3 spans 15 amino acids. The germline V gene encodes CDR1 KGHSH and CDR2 LQKENI. V shed 3 bases and J shed 0 bases, with 10 bases lying between them. Turning to this clone: Antigen: not known. The sample has other DNA sequences that encode this CDR3 too.

Findings and caveats of the study: Antigen targets of the expanded peripheral T cells went undetermined. Some nonresponders likewise displayed low normalized T-cell clonal expansion.

The rearrangement joins TRBV18 to TRBJ2-3; D tentatively fits TRBD1 or TRBD2 (5 bases each). This sequence was found in an adult with an advanced solid tumor such as melanoma, head and neck, liver or kidney cancer. The sequencing used CD4+ or CD8+ T cells sorted from blood, collected in a trial of the OX40 agonist ivuxolimab. The CDR3: CASSPGVASTDTQYF. The CDR3 DNA is TGTGCCAGCTCACCGGGGGTAGCGAGCACAGATACGCAGTATTTT.